These 17 T cell receptor beta chains share one sample of origin, sequenced in a study of blood T cell repertoires in COVID-19. The assay was immunoSEQ multiplex PCR, and TCRdb's table has in-frame clones only and misses some. The table includes about half a million clones, 80% to 90% detected once. What was sequenced was peripheral blood. The receptor source for this set is a human donor in a cohort sampled during active COVID-19.

The V gene is TRBV3-1 (or the pseudogene TRBV3-2), the J gene TRBJ2-7; 9 nucleotides align to TRBD2. CDR3 length: 15 amino acids. V shed 8 bases and J 1 base; nucleotides not matched to a gene: 9. In germline, CDR1 is LGHDT, CDR2 YNNKEL (reference sequence). In DNA form, the CDR3 reads TGTGCCAGCGCCGCTCGGACTAGCGAGTCCTACGAGCAGTACTTC. As protein: CASAARTSESYEQYF.

The J gene is TRBJ2-6, the V gene TRBV19; 7 bases map to TRBD2. This CDR3 has 17 residues. V shed 3 bases and J 0 bases; nucleotides not matched to a gene: 5. Germline CDR1 and CDR2: LNHDA and SQIVND (reference sequence). In DNA, the CDR3 is TGTGCCAGTAGTATCGGGGGGTGGAACTCTGGGGCCAACGTCCTGACTTTC. Protein sequence: CASSIGGWNSGANVLTF.

The V and J genes are TRBV11-3 and TRBJ2-3, with 8 bases fitting TRBD1. J lost 3 bases, V lost 3 bases, and 5 bases had no gene match. Germline V gene data show CDR1 as SGHNT and CDR2 as YENEEA. The CDR3 has 15 residues. For the CDR3, the DNA is TGTGCCAGCAGCTTGAGACAGGGGTTTACAGATACGCAGTATTTT. As protein: CASSLRQGFTDTQYF.

The gene calls are TRBV28 and TRBJ2-3; 10 bases are a match to TRBD1. Losses at the gene ends were 7 bases for V and 3 bases for J; bases not matched to a gene: 7. Germline V gene lookup returns CDR1 MDHEN and CDR2 SYDVKM. The CDR3 is made up of 15 amino acids. The CDR3 nucleotides are TGTGCCAGCACCTTACCGGGACAGGGGACAGATACGCAGTATTTT. Amino acids: CASTLPGQGTDTQYF.

The chain couples TRBV28 to TRBJ2-2; D uncertain. V lost 6 bases and J lost 3, with 5 bases in between. The CDR3 is 12 amino acids. In germline, CDR1 is MDHEN, CDR2 SYDVKM. This CDR3 is CASRSDTGELFF. In DNA form, the CDR3 reads TGTGCCAGCAGATCCGACACCGGGGAGCTGTTTTTT.

This clone was seen only once. The V call is TRBV2, the J call TRBJ1-2; D not resolved. With 2 bases removed from V and 4 bases from J, the gap between germline ends came to 8 bases. The germline V gene encodes CDR1 SNHLY and CDR2 FYNNEI. The CDR3 has 13 amino acids. The CDR3 loop is CASSEITAYGYTF. The DNA for the CDR3 is TGTGCCAGCAGTGAAATAACAGCCTATGGCTACACCTTC.

This chain connects TRBV11-2 to TRBJ2-3; 12 bases map to TRBD2. V lost 3 bases, J lost 7 bases, and 5 bases stayed unmatched. The CDR3 sequence is 15 residues long. Germline V gives CDR1 SGHAT, CDR2 FQNNGV. The CDR3 sequence is CASSFLAGGPYTQYF. The DNA for the CDR3 is TGTGCCAGCAGCTTCCTAGCGGGAGGGCCGTATACGCAGTATTTT. The full variable domain, its missing parts supplied by reference TRBV11-2 and TRBJ2-3, is EAGVAQSPRYKIIEKRQSVAFWCNPISGHATLYWYQQILGQGPKLLIQFQNNGVVDDSQLPKDRFSAERLKGVDSTLKIQPAKLEDSAVYLCASSFLAGGPYTQYFGPGTRLTVL.

This chain uses TRBV29-1 with TRBJ2-2; TRBD1 matches at 9 bases. The germline V gene encodes CDR1 SQVTM and CDR2 ANQGSEA. Trimming cost V 6 bases and J 1 base; bases outside gene matches: 3. The CDR3 covers 14 residues. The CDR3: CSVATGGNTGELFF. DNA of the CDR3: TGCAGCGTCGCGACAGGGGGGAACACCGGGGAGCTGTTTTTT.

V and J are TRBV5-6 and TRBJ2-3, with D possibly being TRBD1 (6 bases). Germline loops: CDR1 SGHDT, CDR2 YYEEEE. CDR3 length: 16 residues. With 4 bases removed from V and 3 bases from J, the gap between germline ends came to 18 bases. The CDR3 reads CASSDRGQGKTDTQYF. The CDR3 nucleotides read TGTGCCAGCAGCGACAGAGGGCAGGGGAAAACAGATACGCAGTATTTT.

This chain links TRBV14 with TRBJ2-3; the match to TRBD2 covers 8 bases. Trimming at V came to 4 bases and at J to 4 bases, leaving 13 bases not matched to a gene. From germline, CDR1 is SGHDN and CDR2 FVKESK. The CDR3 is 17 residues long. The CDR3 protein is CASSLLTSGLKADTQYF. For the CDR3, the DNA is TGTGCCAGCAGCCTCCTTACTAGCGGCCTAAAGGCAGATACGCAGTATTTT.

This chain uses TRBV6-1 with TRBJ2-3, with D perhaps TRBD1 (6 bases). The CDR3 is 14 residues long. The germline CDR1 and CDR2 sequences are MNHNS and SASEGT. Trimming stripped 1 base from V and 4 bases from J, with 9 bases between. CDR3 loop: CASSEGTGSDTQYF. Here the CDR3 DNA reads TGTGCCAGCAGTGAAGGAACAGGGTCAGATACGCAGTATTTT.

The chain's CDR3 is CASAPRVPYEQYF. The CDR3 DNA is TGCGCCAGCGCCCCCAGGGTTCCCTACGAGCAGTACTTC. The chain is built from TRBV5-1 and TRBJ2-7, with D perhaps matching TRBD1 (5 bases). Trimming removed 7 bases from V and 2 bases from J, with 13 bases in between. Germline-derived CDR1 and CDR2 are SGHRS and YFSETQ. CDR3 length: 13 residues.

The chain recombines TRBV9 with TRBJ2-7; TRBD2 agrees at 9 bases. The CDR3 covers 15 residues. CDR1 is SGDLS and CDR2 is YYNGEE in the germline V gene. J was trimmed by 3 bases and V by 2 bases; bases with no gene match: 6. The CDR3 bases are TGTGCCAGCAGCGTTGAGGGACTAGCCCTCTACGAGCAGTACTTC. Its protein product is CASSVEGLALYEQYF.

The genes are TRBV5-4 and TRBJ2-1; no clear D. The germline V gene has CDR1 SGHNT and CDR2 YYREEE (reference sequence). The length of the CDR3 is 13 residues. Trimming pared 4 bases from V and 15 bases from J, leaving 20 bases between. The CDR3 DNA reads as TGTGCCAGCAGCCTTCGCACAGTGGGCCGCGCGTTCTTC. Translating gives CASSLRTVGRAFF.

The chain combines TRBV5-1 with TRBJ2-2; the D gene is possibly TRBD1 (5 bases). The CDR3 is 16 amino acids. The germline V gene has CDR1 SGHRS and CDR2 YFSETQ. The V end lost 0 bases, the J end lost 6 bases, and 15 bases lay between the germline ends. CDR3 loop: CASSLGSARVAGELFF. In DNA, the CDR3 is TGCGCCAGCAGCTTGGGAAGTGCCAGGGTCGCCGGGGAGCTGTTTTTT. The full variable domain, completed using reference TRBV5-1 and TRBJ2-2, is KAGVTQTPRYLIKTRGQQVTLSCSPISGHRSVSWYQQTPGQGLQFLFEYFSETQRNKGNFPGRFSGRQFSNSRSEMNVSTLELGDSALYLCASSLGSARVAGELFFGEGSRLTVL.

The CDR3 region is CASSEYSGSYEQYF. The DNA of the CDR3 is TGTGCCAGCAGTGAATACTCAGGGTCCTACGAGCAGTACTTC. J is TRBJ2-7 and V is TRBV25-1, with a tentative D call TRBD1 (5 bases). This CDR3 has 14 amino acids. Trimming removed 0 bases from V and 1 base from J, with 7 bases in between. Germline V gene data show CDR1 as MGHDK and CDR2 as SYGVNS.

The chain uses TRBV28 and TRBJ2-2, with TRBD1 as a possible D gene (5 bases). The germline V and J ends were trimmed by 6 bases and 0 bases, with 14 bases remaining between them. The CDR3 totals 16 residues. Germline values: CDR1 MDHEN, CDR2 SYDVKM. The DNA for the CDR3 is TGTGCCAGCAGGTCTATCAAGGGGTCGAACACCGGGGAGCTGTTTTTT. This translates into CASRSIKGSNTGELFF.